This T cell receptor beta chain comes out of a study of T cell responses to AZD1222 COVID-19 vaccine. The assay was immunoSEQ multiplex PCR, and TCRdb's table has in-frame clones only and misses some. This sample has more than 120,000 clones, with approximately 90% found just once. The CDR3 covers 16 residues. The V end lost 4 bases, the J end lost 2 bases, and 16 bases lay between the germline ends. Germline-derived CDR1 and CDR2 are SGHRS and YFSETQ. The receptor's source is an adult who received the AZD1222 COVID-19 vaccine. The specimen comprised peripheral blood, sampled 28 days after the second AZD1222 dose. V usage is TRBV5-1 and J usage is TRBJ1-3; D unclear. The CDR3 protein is CASSRFRLETGNTIYF. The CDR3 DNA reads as TGCGCCAGCAGCCGTTTTAGACTGGAGACTGGAAACACCATATATTTT.